The rows below give T cell receptor beta chains drawn from one sample of a study of shared clonotypes between healthy human individuals. This table comes from immunoSEQ multiplex PCR, and its TCRdb copy is limited to in-frame clones, with some not included. The data contain approximately 2,300,000 clones, 92% of them singletons. Sequenced sample: naive CD4+ T cells from PBMCs. These receptor sequences come from a man between 18 and 35 years old in good health. Some clones in this sample may be carry-over from other donors' samples. Both conserved end residues are part of each CDR3.

j_call: TRBJ1-3; v_call: TRBV6-6; cdr3_aa: CASSYPVLSSGNTIYF
j_call: TRBJ2-5; v_call: TRBV14; cdr3_aa: CASSQVWAPKETQYF
j_call: TRBJ2-3; v_call: TRBV4-1; cdr3_aa: CASSQETADTQYF
j_call: TRBJ2-3; v_call: TRBV11-2; cdr3_aa: CASSSQQGGSDTQYF
j_call: TRBJ2-7; v_call: TRBV28; cdr3_aa: CASSPSSYEQYF
j_call: TRBJ1-1; v_call: TRBV7-9; cdr3_aa: CASSFGTQGPGNTEAFF
j_call: TRBJ2-4; v_call: TRBV11-2; cdr3_aa: CASSLDRAPSQAYF
j_call: TRBJ2-3; v_call: TRBV5-8; cdr3_aa: CASSLVGQADVGQYF
j_call: TRBJ2-1; v_call: TRBV7-2; cdr3_aa: CASSLYMSSYNEQFF
j_call: TRBJ2-1; v_call: TRBV7-2; cdr3_aa: CASSLKLAEAYNEQFF
j_call: TRBJ1-5; v_call: TRBV11-2; cdr3_aa: CASSFWRNQPQHF
j_call: TRBJ2-7; v_call: TRBV4-2; cdr3_aa: CASSQDYGTGAYEQYF
j_call: TRBJ1-2; v_call: TRBV28; cdr3_aa: CASSTFSGGRGYGYTF
j_call: TRBJ2-7; v_call: TRBV6-6; cdr3_aa: CASSRQAYEQYF
j_call: TRBJ2-7; v_call: TRBV7-2; cdr3_aa: CASQRTSGSYEQYF
j_call: TRBJ1-1; v_call: TRBV4-1; cdr3_aa: CASSPRNPQNTEAFF
j_call: TRBJ1-5; v_call: TRBV19; cdr3_aa: CARQAPGVYQPQHF
j_call: TRBJ2-1; v_call: TRBV5-6; cdr3_aa: CASSFRLGDYNEQFF
j_call: TRBJ1-4; v_call: TRBV28; cdr3_aa: CASSFGGRTNEKLFF
j_call: TRBJ1-2; v_call: TRBV28; cdr3_aa: CASSLHPGGLTRVNYGYTF
j_call: TRBJ2-5; v_call: TRBV15; cdr3_aa: CATSRDLGGSRETQYF
j_call: TRBJ2-1; v_call: TRBV27; cdr3_aa: CASRDRGGNEQFF